This TCR beta chain was retrieved from a study of blood T cell repertoires in COVID-19. Original handling: Using reference gene primer amplification, nucleated cell counts were estimated. The method was immunoSEQ multiplex PCR; TCRdb's version includes in-frame clones alone and lacks a portion of them. The DNA gave D and trimming, while V, J and clone size come from that table. The data contain roughly 200,000 clones, about 88% of them singletons. From germline, CDR1 is SGDLS and CDR2 YYNGEE. The CDR3 is 15 amino acids. V lost 0 bases, J lost 3 bases, and 4 bases stayed unmatched. This sequence joins TRBV9 and TRBJ2-5; 8 bases align to TRBD2. This TCR was sampled from a woman of 80 years or more with acute or convalescent COVID-19. Sequences were obtained from peripheral blood. The CDR3 loop reads CASSVGALAEETQYF. CDR3 DNA: TGTGCCAGCAGCGTAGGTGCACTAGCGGAAGAGACCCAGTACTTC.